These 12 T cell receptor beta chains share one sample of origin, sequenced in a study of blood T cell repertoires in COVID-19. Some clones are missing from TCRdb's copy, which holds only in-frame ones; the method was immunoSEQ multiplex PCR. The sample lists 50,000 to 65,000 clones, 80% to 95% occurring once. Sequenced sample: peripheral blood. The receptors were sampled from a middle-aged man with active COVID-19.

This chain joins TRBV7-9 and TRBJ2-6; the match to TRBD1 covers 8 bases. The CDR3 is made up of 17 amino acids. The J segment lost 2 bases and the V segment lost 5 bases, leaving 8 bases of the junction unmatched. CDR1 and CDR2 (germline): SEHNR, FQNEAQ (reference sequence). The CDR3 region has the DNA TGTGCCAGCAGCCGCAGGCAGGGGGCTACTGGGGCCAACGTCCTGACTTTC. Translation gives CASSRRQGATGANVLTF.

The chain links TRBV30 to TRBJ1-4; 8 nucleotides agree with TRBD1. Trimming at V came to 2 bases and at J to 7 bases, leaving 6 bases not matched to a gene. This CDR3 is built from 14 residues. Germline values: CDR1 GTSNPN, CDR2 SVGIG (reference sequence). CDR3 region: CAWSISGGGEKLFF. The CDR3, as DNA: TGTGCCTGGAGTATCTCAGGGGGCGGTGAAAAACTGTTTTTT.

The rearrangement links TRBV18 to TRBJ2-5; no definite D call. Germline CDR1 and CDR2: KGHSH and LQKENI. Deletions cut 4 bases from V and 1 base from J, with 7 bases between. The CDR3 is 13 amino acids. CDR3 in DNA: TGTGCCAGCTCACGCGACACCCAAGAGACCCAGTACTTC. Translation gives CASSRDTQETQYF.

The V gene is TRBV6-1, the J gene TRBJ2-7; no clear D gene. The CDR3 contains 13 residues. V lost 3 bases, J lost 2 bases, and 8 bases lay in between. Per germline, CDR1 MNHNS and CDR2 SASEGT. CDR3 in DNA: TGTGCCAGCAGTGAGGGCCCCACCTACGAGCAGTACTTC. Translation gives CASSEGPTYEQYF.

This sequence joins TRBV5-1 and TRBJ2-5, with 10 bases fitting TRBD2. The CDR3 runs to 16 residues. Germline assignment: CDR1 SGHRS and CDR2 YFSETQ. Germline trimming cut 4 bases from V and 1 base from J; bases unmatched to any gene: 7. The CDR3, as DNA: TGCGCCAGCAGCACACGGACTAGCGGATTCCAAGAGACCCAGTACTTC. It yields the protein CASSTRTSGFQETQYF.

The chain carries TRBV9 and TRBJ1-3; D gene uncertain. Trimming took off 0 bases at V and 0 bases at J, with 4 bases between the two ends. Germline CDR1 and CDR2: SGDLS and YYNGEE. The CDR3 length is 14 residues. CDR3 bases: TGTGCCAGCAGCGTAGGGAGCTCTGGAAACACCATATATTTT. Its translation is CASSVGSSGNTIYF. Supplemented by reference TRBV9 and TRBJ1-3, the full variable domain reads DSGVTQTPKHLITATGQRVTLRCSPRSGDLSVYWYQQSLDQGLQFLIQYYNGEERAKGNILERFSAQQFPDLHSELNLSSLELGDSALYFCASSVGSSGNTIYFGEGSWLTVV.

In DNA form, the CDR3 reads TGTGCCAGCAGTTTGCTAGCGTGGTCCTACAATGAGCAGTTCTTC. It codes for CASSLLAWSYNEQFF. The V call is TRBV2, the J call TRBJ2-1; possibly TRBD2 for D (6 bases). The CDR3 totals 15 residues. Germline-derived CDR1 and CDR2 are SNHLY and FYNNEI. V lost 5 bases to trimming and J lost 1 base, with 12 bases between them.

This chain connects TRBV11-1 to TRBJ2-5, with TRBD1 matching over 9 bases. CDR3 size: 14 residues. The germline V gene has CDR1 SGHAT and CDR2 FQDESV (reference sequence). With 5 bases clipped from V and 4 bases from J, the junction kept 5 bases outside the gene matches. The DNA of the CDR3 is TGTGCCAGCAGCCGGGACAGGGAAGGAGAGACCCAGTACTTC. Translating it yields CASSRDREGETQYF.

The J gene is TRBJ1-2, the V gene TRBV5-1, with TRBD1 identical over 9 bases. The CDR3 has 15 amino acids. Germline CDR1 is SGHRS and CDR2 is YFSETQ. V shed 7 bases, J shed 2 bases, and the junction held 9 bases outside the gene matches. The CDR3 loop is CASRRPGQGNYGYTF. CDR3 DNA: TGCGCCAGCCGTAGACCGGGACAGGGAAACTATGGCTACACCTTC.

This rearrangement joins TRBV19 to TRBJ1-5; D call uncertain. The length of the CDR3 is 16 residues. The germline CDR1 and CDR2 sequences are LNHDA and SQIVND (reference sequence). Trimming took 1 base from V and 5 from J, leaving 15 bases between them. CDR3 nucleotides: TGTGCCAGTAGTATAGCCATAGGAGCGGTTTATCAGCCCCAGCATTTT. The encoded protein is CASSIAIGAVYQPQHF.

The chain couples TRBV5-4 to TRBJ2-1; D is uncertain. The CDR3 contains 15 residues. The germline V and J ends were trimmed by 2 bases and 0 bases, with 9 bases remaining between them. CDR1 is SGHNT and CDR2 is YYREEE in the germline V gene (reference sequence). CDR3 region: CASSFVLNSYNEQFF. CDR3 nucleotide sequence: TGTGCCAGCAGCTTCGTTCTTAACTCCTACAATGAGCAGTTCTTC.

The CDR3 reads CASSFRKRPPLHF. The CDR3, as DNA: TGTGCCAGCAGTTTTAGAAAGCGGCCGCCCCTCCACTTT. V usage is TRBV12-3 or TRBV12-4 and J usage is TRBJ1-6; D is ambiguous. V gave up 3 bases and J gave up 13 bases, with 13 bases separating them. The length of the CDR3 is 13 residues.